These T cell receptor beta chains were read from a single sample in a study of identical twins. Using its own MiXCR run on the 5' RACE reads, TCRdb lists one record per CDR3 protein. The data show around 1.7 million distinct CDR3 sequences, around 33% seen once. The source material was cord blood. The origin of the receptors is a newborn girl in good health. Each CDR3 is given without its conserved first and last residue. Fields, in order: V gene, J gene, clone size, CDR3 protein. Size values are once, few and many counts, or a class for expanded clones, and some rows have none.

v_gene: TRBV4-2
j_gene: TRBJ2-3
abundance: many
CDR3aa: ASSQITTGTDTQY

v_gene: TRBV27
j_gene: TRBJ1-5
abundance: few
CDR3aa: ASSRGTGGNQPQH

v_gene: TRBV6-4
j_gene: TRBJ2-1
abundance: -
CDR3aa: ASSADRANSYNGQF

v_gene: TRBV2
j_gene: TRBJ2-5
abundance: -
CDR3aa: ASSARRTETQY

v_gene: TRBV24-1
j_gene: TRBJ1-2
abundance: -
CDR3aa: ATSGEDRGVYGYT

v_gene: TRBV28
j_gene: TRBJ2-3
abundance: -
CDR3aa: ASTLRPVYGTQY

v_gene: TRBV29-1
j_gene: TRBJ2-1
abundance: -
CDR3aa: SAQRGDYNEQF

v_gene: TRBV10-3
j_gene: TRBJ1-2
abundance: -
CDR3aa: AISEASGTGPLGYT

v_gene: TRBV6-1
j_gene: TRBJ2-7
abundance: -
CDR3aa: ASSDPRSGGLAIHEQY

v_gene: TRBV11-2
j_gene: TRBJ2-5
abundance: -
CDR3aa: ASSLRVRELETQY

v_gene: TRBV28
j_gene: TRBJ2-3
abundance: -
CDR3aa: ASSLRREFTDTQY

v_gene: TRBV10-3
j_gene: TRBJ2-7
abundance: few
CDR3aa: ATGLTLTGYEQY

v_gene: TRBV6-1
j_gene: TRBJ1-2
abundance: -
CDR3aa: ASSEAPMDSYYGYT

v_gene: TRBV6-6
j_gene: TRBJ2-3
abundance: few
CDR3aa: ASRFRSDTQY

v_gene: TRBV11-1
j_gene: TRBJ2-1
abundance: -
CDR3aa: ASSHGTAKGRREQF

v_gene: TRBV7-9
j_gene: TRBJ2-1
abundance: few
CDR3aa: ASSARIAGDDNEQF

v_gene: TRBV6-6
j_gene: TRBJ1-4
abundance: few
CDR3aa: ASTPGLTGEKLF

v_gene: TRBV29-1
j_gene: TRBJ2-2
abundance: few
CDR3aa: SVVTRNTGELF

v_gene: TRBV20-1
j_gene: TRBJ2-1
abundance: -
CDR3aa: SATGDGSYNEQF

v_gene: TRBV28
j_gene: TRBJ2-1
abundance: -
CDR3aa: ASSTRRMSTESSYNEQF

v_gene: TRBV7-2
j_gene: TRBJ2-3
abundance: -
CDR3aa: ASSLAGGVVTDTQY

v_gene: TRBV21-1
j_gene: TRBJ2-4
abundance: -
CDR3aa: ASSKGTGDPKNIQY

v_gene: TRBV6-5
j_gene: TRBJ1-2
abundance: -
CDR3aa: ASSSPGRPSNYGYT

v_gene: TRBV3-1
j_gene: TRBJ1-2
abundance: few
CDR3aa: ASSPSPGTGSNYGYT

v_gene: TRBV21-1
j_gene: TRBJ2-3
abundance: -
CDR3aa: ASSKGESSGRATDTQY

v_gene: TRBV7-9
j_gene: TRBJ2-7
abundance: -
CDR3aa: ASSRERGGYNEQY

v_gene: TRBV5-1
j_gene: TRBJ1-2
abundance: -
CDR3aa: ASSKGTGSGYT

v_gene: TRBV5-1
j_gene: TRBJ1-2
abundance: few
CDR3aa: ASSAGQGGNGYT

v_gene: TRBV4-2
j_gene: TRBJ2-5
abundance: few
CDR3aa: ASSPRPGGEETQY

v_gene: TRBV24-1
j_gene: TRBJ2-7
abundance: -
CDR3aa: ATSAGQGAEQY

v_gene: TRBV9
j_gene: TRBJ1-6
abundance: -
CDR3aa: ASSVGPDRGNSPLH

v_gene: TRBV12-3/TRBV12-4
j_gene: TRBJ1-6
abundance: many
CDR3aa: ASSFGTGNSPLH

v_gene: TRBV24-1
j_gene: TRBJ2-3
abundance: -
CDR3aa: ATRGQGGTDTQY

v_gene: TRBV7-6
j_gene: TRBJ2-1
abundance: -
CDR3aa: ASSLDLGVTAYNEQF

v_gene: TRBV20-1
j_gene: TRBJ2-5
abundance: -
CDR3aa: SASTRTGWRNEQY

v_gene: TRBV9
j_gene: TRBJ2-7
abundance: few
CDR3aa: ASSVEDYPSYEQY

v_gene: TRBV6-6
j_gene: TRBJ1-2
abundance: few
CDR3aa: ASSYRHRGRDYGYT

v_gene: TRBV5-5
j_gene: TRBJ2-7
abundance: few
CDR3aa: ASSLQLAGVYEQY

v_gene: TRBV20-1
j_gene: TRBJ1-5
abundance: few
CDR3aa: SARPSWGAHQPQH

v_gene: TRBV2
j_gene: TRBJ2-1
abundance: -
CDR3aa: ASRGTSPWGYNEQF

v_gene: TRBV28
j_gene: TRBJ2-3
abundance: -
CDR3aa: ACWSDNTDTQY

v_gene: TRBV12-3/TRBV12-4
j_gene: TRBJ2-1
abundance: few
CDR3aa: ASSKTSGRVGEQF

v_gene: TRBV5-4
j_gene: TRBJ2-1
abundance: -
CDR3aa: ASSSPGLRVSYNEQF

v_gene: TRBV28
j_gene: TRBJ2-3
abundance: -
CDR3aa: ASSSLTISSYTQY

v_gene: TRBV5-1
j_gene: TRBJ2-2
abundance: -
CDR3aa: ASSFSGGPGELF

v_gene: TRBV4-1
j_gene: TRBJ2-2
abundance: -
CDR3aa: ASSQGLLAGGYRELF

v_gene: TRBV29-1
j_gene: TRBJ1-5
abundance: -
CDR3aa: SVGSGMGQPQH

v_gene: TRBV7-6
j_gene: TRBJ1-6
abundance: few
CDR3aa: SSSLGTGGSPLH

v_gene: TRBV28
j_gene: TRBJ1-5
abundance: -
CDR3aa: ASSLQTGLDQPQH

v_gene: TRBV29-1
j_gene: TRBJ2-5
abundance: few
CDR3aa: SVPQAPAVQY

v_gene: TRBV27
j_gene: TRBJ2-1
abundance: few
CDR3aa: ASCRGTGAYNEQF

v_gene: TRBV12-3/TRBV12-4
j_gene: TRBJ2-1
abundance: -
CDR3aa: ASSPYRDSIYNEQF

v_gene: TRBV10-3
j_gene: -
abundance: few
CDR3aa: AISEPGLYEQY

v_gene: TRBV27
j_gene: TRBJ2-4
abundance: few
CDR3aa: ASSSRDTTAKNIQY

v_gene: TRBV20-1
j_gene: TRBJ2-3
abundance: many
CDR3aa: SASGGITDTQY

v_gene: TRBV20-1
j_gene: TRBJ2-3
abundance: -
CDR3aa: SADRPTQY

v_gene: TRBV20-1
j_gene: TRBJ2-2
abundance: -
CDR3aa: SARVLGLVTGELF

v_gene: TRBV4-2
j_gene: TRBJ2-7
abundance: -
CDR3aa: ASSQVRDNSYEQY

v_gene: TRBV5-1
j_gene: TRBJ2-1
abundance: few
CDR3aa: ASSLSISGVGNEQF